Listed below are T cell receptor beta chains from one sample, sequenced in a study of blood T cells in healthy people across ages. Each CDR3 protein is one row after TCRdb ran MiXCR on the 5' RACE reads. This table has about 1,800,000 distinct CDR3 sequences, over 25% appearing once. Sequenced: blood. Every receptor here comes from a woman under 40 in good health. Both conserved end residues are part of each CDR3. Fields, in order: J gene, V gene, D gene, clone size, CDR3 DNA, CDR3 protein. The D gene is left open where the match is weak. Size is omitted from some rows. Given values are once, few, many or a class for expanded clones.

TRBJ2-7,TRBV7-9,NA,NA,TGTGCCAGCAGCCCAGGGGTGGAAAGGCCCTACGAGCAGTACTTC,CASSPGVERPYEQYF
TRBJ2-1,TRBV20-1,TRBD2,NA,TGCAGTGCTAGAGCGAACACCGGGACTAGCGGTTACAATGAGCAGTTCTTC,CSARANTGTSGYNEQFF
TRBJ2-7,TRBV7-2,NA,many,TGTGCCAGCAGCTCCGGGCGGGCGCCTTCCTACGAGCAGTACTTC,CASSSGRAPSYEQYF
TRBJ2-5,TRBV5-1,NA,many,TGTGCCAGCAGCTTAGTGGCTGGGAGGGAGACCCAGTACTTC,CASSLVAGRETQYF
TRBJ2-6,TRBV20-1,NA,NA,TGCAGTGCTGGAGACCAGGGGACAGGGGCCAACGTCCTGACTTTC,CSAGDQGTGANVLTF
TRBJ2-1,TRBV12-3/TRBV12-4,NA,few,TGTGCCAGCAGCAATCACAGGGCTAGCGGTTACAATGAGCAGTTCTTC,CASSNHRASGYNEQFF
TRBJ2-7,TRBV28,TRBD1,many,TGTGCCAGCATTGATACCGGGACAGGGAGCTACGAGCAGTACTTC,CASIDTGTGSYEQYF
TRBJ2-4,TRBV20-1,NA,NA,TGCAGTGCCCCGTTGGAGGGCCGGGCCAAAAACATTCAGTACTTC,CSAPLEGRAKNIQYF
TRBJ1-4,TRBV12-3/TRBV12-4,NA,few,TGTGCCAGCAGTTTAGCGCCCCGTATGGGGCGAAGGGGTAATGAAAAACTGTTTTTT,CASSLAPRMGRRGNEKLFF
TRBJ2-7,TRBV7-9,TRBD1,NA,TGTGCCAGCAGCTTAGTCGGGACAGCCGGCTACGAGCAGTACTTC,CASSLVGTAGYEQYF
TRBJ2-3,TRBV3-1,NA,NA,TGTGCCAGCAGCCAAGCAAACGGGCCTCAGTATTTT,CASSQANGPQYF
TRBJ2-1,TRBV5-4,NA,few,TGTGCCAGCAGCTTAGGTGAGGCGGATGAGCAGTTCTTC,CASSLGEADEQFF
TRBJ2-1,TRBV7-2,NA,many,TGTGCCAGCAGCTTAGGGCGGCCCAATGAGCAGTTCTTC,CASSLGRPNEQFF
TRBJ2-5,TRBV7-9,NA,few,TGTGCCACCGCTAGCTGTCAAGAGACCCAGTACTTC,CATASCQETQYF
TRBJ1-5,TRBV5-8,NA,NA,TGTGCCAGCAGAAAGCACGTAGGGGAGGGCAATCAGCCCCAGCATTTT,CASRKHVGEGNQPQHF
TRBJ2-7,TRBV5-1,NA,many,TGCGCCAGCAGCCTTGTTGGGGGAATCTACGAGCAGTACTTC,CASSLVGGIYEQYF
TRBJ1-5,TRBV28,NA,NA,TGTGCCAGCAGTTTTAAGGTTCGGCCCCAGCATTTT,CASSFKVRPQHF
TRBJ2-7,TRBV7-9,TRBD1,NA,TGTGCCAGCAGCAAAAAGGGACAGAACTACGAGCAGTACTTC,CASSKKGQNYEQYF
TRBJ2-1,TRBV10-2,TRBD2,few,TGCGCCAGCAGTGAACCTGACCGTTCGGGGGGGAATGAGCAGTTCTTC,CASSEPDRSGGNEQFF
TRBJ1-2,TRBV6-5,TRBD1,few,TGTGCCAGCAGACGACAGGGCCGGGGCTACACCTTC,CASRRQGRGYTF
TRBJ2-2,TRBV20-1,NA,NA,TGCAGTGCTAGATTAAACAACCTGAACACCGGGGAGCTGTTTTTT,CSARLNNLNTGELFF
TRBJ2-7,TRBV7-2,TRBD2,NA,TGTGCCAGCAGCCCAGGTCCTAGCGGGGCGAGCTCCTACGAGCAGTACTTC,CASSPGPSGASSYEQYF
TRBJ2-5,TRBV5-1,TRBD2,once,TGCGCCAGCAGCTTGGCCGATATTAGCGGGGAGCAAGAGACCCAGTACTTC,CASSLADISGEQETQYF
TRBJ2-5,TRBV12-3/TRBV12-4,NA,NA,TGTGCCAGCAGTTTGGAAACATCCAGGACCCAGTACTTC,CASSLETSRTQYF
TRBJ1-2,TRBV29-1,TRBD1,few,TGCAGCGTTAGAATGCGGACAGGAACCCTGGGATACACCTTC,CSVRMRTGTLGYTF
TRBJ2-7,TRBV20-1,NA,few,TGCAGTGCTAGGGGAGAGAAGGGACTCCACGAGCAGTACTTC,CSARGEKGLHEQYF
TRBJ1-4,TRBV12-3/TRBV12-4,NA,NA,TGTGCCAGCAGTTTAGCGAGTACAGGGCACGAAAAACTGTTTTTT,CASSLASTGHEKLFF
TRBJ2-5,TRBV20-1,NA,NA,TGCAGTGCTCCGAGACAGAACCTCGCCCAAGAGACCCAGTACTTC,CSAPRQNLAQETQYF
TRBJ2-3,TRBV20-1,NA,few,TGCAGTGCTAGAGAGAGGGAGGCAGATACGCAGTATTTT,CSAREREADTQYF
TRBJ2-5,TRBV30,TRBD1,few,TGTACCTGGGGGGGACAGGGAGAGACCCAGTACTTC,CTWGGQGETQYF
TRBJ1-2,TRBV29-1,TRBD1,NA,TGCAGCGCAGTAGGACAGGTGGCTCGGGATGGCTACACCTTC,CSAVGQVARDGYTF
TRBJ2-7,TRBV30,TRBD2,NA,TGTGCCTGGAGCATAGGGACTAGCGGGAGCTACGAGCAGTACTTC,CAWSIGTSGSYEQYF
TRBJ2-7,TRBV15,TRBD2,many,TGTGCCACCAGCAGTACCGGGAGGTCCCCCTACGAGCAGTACTTC,CATSSTGRSPYEQYF
TRBJ1-1,TRBV20-1,TRBD1,NA,TGCAGTGCACCAGACAGGGTCCGAAGCACTGAAGCTTTCTTT,CSAPDRVRSTEAFF
TRBJ2-1,TRBV9,TRBD2,NA,TGTGCCAGCACCGACCCTATTAGCGGGGGTAACAGCTCCTACAATGAGCAGTTCTTC,CASTDPISGGNSSYNEQFF
TRBJ2-7,TRBV18,NA,few,TGTGCCAGCTCACCAGAGGAAGAGCAGTACTTC,CASSPEEEQYF
TRBJ1-2,TRBV6-2/TRBV6-3,NA,NA,TGTGCCAGCAGTACACCGGGACTCGGCTATGGCTACACCTTC,CASSTPGLGYGYTF
TRBJ2-5,TRBV18,NA,NA,TGTGCCAGCTCACCACAGGACCAACTCCAAGAGACCCAGTACTTC,CASSPQDQLQETQYF
TRBJ2-1,TRBV10-3,NA,few,TGTGCCATCAGTGGAGGGGCCTACAATGAGCAGTTCTTC,CAISGGAYNEQFF
TRBJ2-1,TRBV12-3/TRBV12-4,TRBD2,NA,TGTGCCAGCAGTTTTTGGAGCGGGGGTGGAGGGAATGAGCAGTTATTC,CASSFWSGGGGNEQLF
TRBJ2-1,TRBV19,NA,few,TGTGCCAGTAGTAGTTCCCCGGGGACCGGAAGACACAATGAGCAGTTCTTC,CASSSSPGTGRHNEQFF
TRBJ2-2,TRBV11-2,NA,few,TGTGCCAGCAGTCCGAGCCCTAACGGGGAGCTGTTTTTT,CASSPSPNGELFF
TRBJ1-4,TRBV3-1,NA,many,TGTGCCAGCTCGTCGATCCACGGGGAGAAACTGTTTTTT,CASSSIHGEKLFF
TRBJ2-3,TRBV24-1,TRBD2,NA,TGTGCCACCAGTGACTGGGGGGGACTAGCGGGGGGGGGCACAGATACGCAGTATTTT,CATSDWGGLAGGGTDTQYF
TRBJ2-7,TRBV5-6,NA,few,TGTGCCAGCAGCTCCCGGACCGGGAGATACGGGCAGTACTTC,CASSSRTGRYGQYF
TRBJ2-5,TRBV11-2,TRBD2,NA,TGTGCCAGCAGCTCGAGCCCTAGCGGGTCACAAGAGACCCAGTACTTC,CASSSSPSGSQETQYF
TRBJ1-5,TRBV20-1,TRBD1,many,TGCAGTGCTAGTTTTTGGGACAGGGGTTACAATCAGCCCCAGCATTTT,CSASFWDRGYNQPQHF
TRBJ2-3,TRBV12-3/TRBV12-4,NA,few,TGTGCCAGCAGTCAGTTAACCGGGACTGTAATCACAGATACGCAGTATTTT,CASSQLTGTVITDTQYF
TRBJ2-6,TRBV29-1,NA,NA,TGCAGCGTGGGGACGGAGAGCTCTGGGGCCAACGTCCTGACTTTC,CSVGTESSGANVLTF
TRBJ1-1,TRBV7-6,NA,few,TGTGCCAGCAGGGCATTGGAGCACCCTGAAGCTTTCTTT,CASRALEHPEAFF
TRBJ1-3,TRBV6-5,NA,NA,TGTGCCACCAACGGGGCCCGCTCTGGAAACACCATATATTTT,CATNGARSGNTIYF
TRBJ2-2,TRBV30,NA,few,TGTGCCTGGAACGTAATAGTAGCTCAGGCCGGCGGGAACACCGGGGAGCTGTTTTTT,CAWNVIVAQAGGNTGELFF